This TCR beta chain comes out of a study of T cell repertoires in ileal Crohn's disease. Overall study findings and caveats: Compared with CD4 T cells, sorted CD8 cells carried more expanded clones.

As concerns this clone: The antigen is not known.

As to time point: proximal margin of the surgical specimen (macroscopically non-inflamed). Germline assignment: CDR1 WNHNN and CDR2 SYGVQD (reference sequence). V shed 6 bases and J shed 0 bases, with 21 bases lying between them. The CDR3 loop spans 19 amino acids. Only in-frame clones appear in the TCRdb table, and some are missing; sequencing was by immunoSEQ multiplex PCR. The repertoire holds around 7,000 clones, 60% to 80% seen once, with roughly 29% in the top ten. The chain has TRBV10-1 and TRBJ2-6; D uncertain. The sample was ileal tissue. The receptor's source is an adult with Crohn's disease. Here the CDR3 DNA reads TGCGCCAGCAGCGCCCCGCAGGAATTGTGGTCCTCTGGGGCCAACGTCCTGACTTTC. Translating it yields CASSAPQELWSSGANVLTF.